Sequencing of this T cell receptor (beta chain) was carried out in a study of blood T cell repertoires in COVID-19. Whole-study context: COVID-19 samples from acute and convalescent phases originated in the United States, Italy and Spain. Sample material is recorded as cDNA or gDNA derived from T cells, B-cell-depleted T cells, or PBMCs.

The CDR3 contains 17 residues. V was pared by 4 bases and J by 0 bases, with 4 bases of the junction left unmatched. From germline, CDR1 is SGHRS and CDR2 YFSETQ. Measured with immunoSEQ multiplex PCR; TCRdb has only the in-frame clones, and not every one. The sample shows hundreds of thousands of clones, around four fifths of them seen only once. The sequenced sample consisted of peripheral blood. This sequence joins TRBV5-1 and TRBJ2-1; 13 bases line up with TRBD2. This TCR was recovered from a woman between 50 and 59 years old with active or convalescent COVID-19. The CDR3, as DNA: TGCGCCAGCAGCGGGCGGACTAGCGGGAGCTCCTACAATGAGCAGTTCTTC. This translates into CASSGRTSGSSYNEQFF. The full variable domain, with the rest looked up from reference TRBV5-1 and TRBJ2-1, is KAGVTQTPRYLIKTRGQQVTLSCSPISGHRSVSWYQQTPGQGLQFLFEYFSETQRNKGNFPGRFSGRQFSNSRSEMNVSTLELGDSALYLCASSGRTSGSSYNEQFFGPGTRLTVL.